The clone carrying this T cell receptor beta chain was recorded a few times. This entry is derived from a study of CD8+ T cells in alopecia areata. Trimming took off 4 bases at V and 1 base at J, with 13 bases between the two ends. Germline V CDR1 and CDR2: LGHNA, YNFKEQ. The CDR3 has 15 residues. Extraction of RNA preceded its reverse transcription into cDNA, which served as the sequencing template. The assay was immunoSEQ multiplex PCR, and TCRdb's table has in-frame clones only and misses some. The table shows 90,000 to 130,000 clones, with around 55% occurring only once. Sequencing used CD8+ T cells sorted from blood. This rearrangement joins TRBV4-2 to TRBJ2-5; unclear D gene. The sequence came from a human donor in good health. The DNA for the CDR3 is TGTGCCAGCAGCCTGGGTACCGGAAGCCAAGAGACCCAGTACTTC. This gives the protein CASSLGTGSQETQYF.